The text below deals with one T cell receptor beta chain. This sample was included in a study of blood T cell repertoires in COVID-19. CDR1 and CDR2 from the germline V gene are LNHDA and SQIVND (reference sequence). The CDR3 contains 17 residues. V lost 4 bases to trimming and J lost 0 bases; unmatched junction nucleotides: 9. Measured with immunoSEQ multiplex PCR; TCRdb has only the in-frame clones, and not every one. The sample has 350,000 to 450,000 clones; 70% to 90% are singletons. The clonotype was recovered from an older woman with COVID-19, enrolled during active disease. The sample was peripheral blood. This chain joins TRBV19 and TRBJ1-3; 7 bases align to TRBD1. The CDR3 sequence: CASSSYTQGSSGNTIYF. CDR3 DNA sequence: TGTGCCAGTAGTAGCTATACACAGGGGAGCTCTGGAAACACCATATATTTT.